This TCR beta chain was identified during a study of blood T cell repertoires in COVID-19. Original processing methods: Reference gene primer amplification gave nucleated cell count estimates. The repertoire was sequenced with immunoSEQ multiplex PCR; TCRdb's copy has only in-frame clones and lacks some. V, J and clone size reflect that table, while D and trimming were determined from the DNA. The table shows around 230,000 clones, with over 65% occurring only once. V gave up 4 bases and J gave up 3 bases; unmatched junction bases: 4. CDR1 is SGHRS, CDR2 YFSETQ, per germline. This CDR3 region has 15 residues.

V usage is TRBV5-1 and J usage is TRBJ2-1; 10 bases fit TRBD2. The receptor comes from a woman in her 70s with active or convalescent COVID-19. Sequencing used peripheral blood. The CDR3 nucleotides read TGCGCCAGCAGCGAACTAGCGGGGAACTACAATGAGCAGTTCTTC. This sequence encodes CASSELAGNYNEQFF.